Sequencing of this TCR beta chain was carried out in a study of early T cells in non-severe SARS-CoV-2 infection. Study observations and caveats: VDJdb matching, biased toward anti-spike CD8 responses, missed private and CD4 specificities.

The V gene lost 8 bases and the J gene lost 7 bases, with 15 bases spanning the gap. The CDR3 covers 13 residues. CDR1 and CDR2 (germline): MNHEY, SVGEGT. This clonotype was observed once. Its antigen is unknown. Individual cDNA molecules were tagged with unique molecular identifiers. TCRdb reanalysed the 5' RACE reads using MiXCR and keeps one entry per CDR3 protein. The sample has over 80,000 distinct CDR3 sequences, more than 13% seen once. The chain is built from TRBV6-2 or TRBV6-3 and TRBJ1-5; a possible D gene is TRBD1 (5 bases). The clonotype originates from an adult who was a healthcare worker with PCR-confirmed SARS-CoV-2 infection or an uninfected control (not recorded which). What was sequenced was whole blood. This CDR3 is CASGDGAGQPQHF. The CDR3 DNA reads as TGTGCCAGCGGGGACGGGGCGGGCCAGCCCCAGCATTTT.